What follows are 32 T cell receptor beta chains derived from one specimen sequenced in a study of blood T cell repertoires in COVID-19 (TCRdb year 2020). The method behind the library was the immunoSEQ multiplex PCR assay. The source is immuneACCESS, and TCRdb retained only in-frame sequences with V and J called. Part of the clones is not carried over; for the studies checked, unresolved V genes explain less than half of this, and the remainder is unexplained. For this sample there are more than 95,000 clones; 65% to 85% appear just once. 5.9% of the sample is held by the ten biggest clonotypes. The material sequenced was peripheral blood. These receptors all stem from a man older than 75 with active or convalescent COVID-19.

The genes are TRBV24-1 and TRBJ2-1, with 7 bases lining up with TRBD1. Germline lookup yields CDR1 KGHDR and CDR2 SFDVKD. This CDR3 has 16 residues. Germline trimming cut 4 bases from V and 3 bases from J; bases unmatched to any gene: 8. The CDR3 spells CATSDPTGNLYNEQFF. The DNA of the CDR3 is TGTGCCACCAGTGACCCGACAGGGAACCTCTACAATGAGCAGTTCTTC.

This clone is a singleton in its sample. The chain combines TRBV5-4 with TRBJ2-3, with D possibly TRBD1 on 5 matching bases. V lost 0 bases, J lost 0 bases, and 8 bases lay in between. CDR1 is SGHNT, CDR2 YYREEE, per germline (reference sequence). This CDR3 comprises 15 residues. The CDR3 nucleotides read TGTGCCAGCAGCTTGGTGCAGGGTAGCACAGATACGCAGTATTTT. This gives the protein CASSLVQGSTDTQYF.

The rearrangement uses TRBV18 and TRBJ2-7, with 8 bases that match TRBD1. CDR1 is KGHSH and CDR2 is LQKENI in the germline V gene. The CDR3 length is 16 residues. V lost 4 bases to trimming and J lost 5 bases; unmatched junction nucleotides: 13. The CDR3, as DNA: TGTGCCAGCTCACTCACGAACCCGGGACAGGTCAACGAGCAGTACTTC. Encoded protein: CASSLTNPGQVNEQYF.

The chain has TRBV7-9 and TRBJ1-1; TRBD1 is a possible D gene (5 bases). Germline CDR1 SEHNR, CDR2 FQNEAQ (reference sequence). The ends were cut back, 10 bases at V and 5 bases at J, with 17 bases in the middle. The CDR3 is made up of 13 amino acids. The CDR3 bases are TGTGCCATCCCGGGACTTACCGGGACTGAAGCTTTCTTT. Amino acids: CAIPGLTGTEAFF.

This sequence joins TRBV6-4 and TRBJ1-4; 9 bases align to TRBD1. V gave up 6 bases and J gave up 7 bases; unmatched junction bases: 3. Germline V gene sequence: CDR1 MRHNA, CDR2 SNTAGT. The CDR3 sequence is 13 residues long. The CDR3 sequence: CASRGQGSEKLFF. In nucleotides, the CDR3 is TGTGCCAGCAGAGGACAGGGGAGTGAAAAACTGTTTTTT.

CDR3 sequence (DNA): TGTGCCAGCAGCGGCCGGGACAGCACCTACGAGCAGTACTTC. Residues: CASSGRDSTYEQYF. V usage is TRBV9 and J usage is TRBJ2-7; the match to TRBD1 covers 7 bases. The CDR3 covers 14 residues. CDR1 and CDR2 (germline): SGDLS, YYNGEE. V shed 3 bases, J shed 2 bases, and the junction held 5 bases outside the gene matches.

The chain uses TRBV6-2 or TRBV6-3 and TRBJ2-5, with TRBD2 matching over 13 bases. Germline CDR1 is MNHEY and CDR2 is SVGEGT. The CDR3 length is 18 residues. Unmatched junction bases numbered 9, after V lost 2 bases and J lost 3 bases. In nucleotides, the CDR3 is TGTGCCAGCAGTTACGAGACTAGCGGGGGGCCGAGTAAAGAGACCCAGTACTTC. It yields the protein CASSYETSGGPSKETQYF.

V is TRBV10-1 and J is TRBJ1-5; D might be TRBD1 (6 bases). The CDR3 sequence is 14 residues long. V lost 6 bases and J lost 0, with 9 bases in between. Germline CDR1 reads WNHNN; CDR2 reads SYGVQD (reference sequence). The CDR3 bases are TGCGCCAGCAGCCAGGGGAATAGCAATCAGCCCCAGCATTTT. Translating it yields CASSQGNSNQPQHF.

Written as DNA, the CDR3 is TGTGCCACCAGTGTGAATACGGACACTGAAGCTTTCTTT. It specifies CATSVNTDTEAFF. The gene calls are TRBV24-1 and TRBJ1-1; D call uncertain. CDR3 length: 13 residues. Deletions cut 5 bases from V and 3 bases from J, with 9 bases between. The germline CDR1 and CDR2 sequences are KGHDR and SFDVKD.

The chain uses TRBV5-6 and TRBJ1-5; the D is unclear. The V and J ends lost 0 bases and 6 bases respectively, with 4 bases between them. Germline lookup yields CDR1 SGHDT and CDR2 YYEEEE. CDR3 length: 12 amino acids. Written as DNA, the CDR3 is TGTGCCAGCAGCTTGGGCGTTCAGCCCCAGCATTTT. Residues: CASSLGVQPQHF. The variable domain in full, with the rest retrieved from reference TRBV5-6 and TRBJ1-5, is DAGVTQSPTHLIKTRGQQVTLRCSPKSGHDTVSWYQQALGQGPQFIFQYYEEEERQRGNFPDRFSGHQFPNYSSELNVNALLLGDSALYLCASSLGVQPQHFGDGTRLSIL.

This clone was observed once. Germline and junction disagree at one end, which may indicate a read error. The chain uses TRBV5-6 and TRBJ2-1; D call uncertain. Germline CDR1 and CDR2: SGHDT and YYEEEE. The CDR3 has 13 residues. The CDR3 reads CASSYDSFNEQFF. CDR3 bases: TGTGCCAGCAGCTATGACTCCTTCAATGAGCAGTTCTTC. The full variable domain, in which reference TRBV5-6 and TRBJ2-1 provide the parts outside the CDR3, is DAGVTQSPTHLIKTRGQQVTLRCSPKSGHDTVSWYQQALGQGPQFIFQYYEEEERQRGNFPDRFSGHQFPNYSSELNVNALLLGDSALYLCASSYDSFNEQFFGPGTRLTVL.

This clone was picked up one time. This chain joins TRBV4-3 and TRBJ1-6, with D uncertain. The CDR3 totals 15 residues. CDR1 and CDR2 (germline): LGHNA, YSLEER. V was pared by 0 bases and J by 10 bases, with 13 bases between. The CDR3 is CASSQDTPGRSPLHF. The CDR3 DNA reads TGCGCCAGCAGCCAAGATACCCCGGGAAGGTCACCCCTCCACTTT.

The rearrangement links TRBV19 to TRBJ1-2; D gene uncertain. Germline V gene sequence: CDR1 LNHDA, CDR2 SQIVND (reference sequence). The CDR3 sequence is 14 residues long. V dropped 5 bases and J dropped 0 bases, with 10 bases sitting between them. DNA for the CDR3: TGTGCCAGTAGTCTTCAGGCCGCTAACTATGGCTACACCTTC. It yields the protein CASSLQAANYGYTF.

The chain couples TRBV19 to TRBJ1-2; 10 bases are a match to TRBD1. Per germline, CDR1 LNHDA and CDR2 SQIVND (reference sequence). V lost 7 bases, J lost 4 bases, and 6 bases stayed unmatched. The CDR3 has 14 residues. The CDR3 sequence: CASTKTGGAYGYTF. In nucleotides, the CDR3 is TGTGCCAGTACGAAGACAGGGGGCGCCTATGGCTACACCTTC.

The rearrangement joins TRBV6-1 to TRBJ1-1; no firm D call. CDR1 is MNHNS and CDR2 is SASEGT in the germline V gene. V was cut by 3 bases and J by 1 base, with 9 bases left in between. The CDR3 sequence is 14 residues long. CDR3 in DNA: TGTGCCAGCAGTGAGTCGTGGGCGAACACTGAAGCTTTCTTT. Protein: CASSESWANTEAFF.

The genes are TRBV6-5 and TRBJ1-6; TRBD1 aligns across 8 bases. Per germline, CDR1 MNHEY and CDR2 SVGAGI. CDR3 length equals 15 residues. The V segment lost 8 bases and the J segment 2 bases; nucleotides outside the gene matches: 5. The CDR3 DNA follows: TGTGCCAGCCCGGAGACAGGGGCCTATAATTCACCCCTCCACTTT. It translates to CASPETGAYNSPLHF.

This clone is a singleton in its sample. The chain combines TRBV4-3 with TRBJ1-2, with a tentative D call TRBD1 (6 bases). The CDR3 is made up of 15 amino acids. The V end lost 0 bases, the J end lost 7 bases, and 15 bases lay between the germline ends. The germline CDR1 and CDR2 sequences are LGHNA and YSLEER. The CDR3 DNA follows: TGCGCCAGCAGCCAAGACGGGGGGCCAAGTGGTGGCTACACCTTC. Amino acids: CASSQDGGPSGGYTF.

The chain has TRBV7-3 and TRBJ2-3; 11 bases fit TRBD1. CDR1 SGHTA and CDR2 FQGTGA come from the germline V gene. The CDR3 is 16 residues long. The V gene end was trimmed by 5 bases and the J gene end by 5 bases; junction bases not matched to a gene: 9. The CDR3 region is CASSNYGQGAQDTQYF. The CDR3 DNA sequence: TGTGCCAGCAGCAATTACGGACAGGGGGCGCAAGATACGCAGTATTTT.

The chain is built from TRBV7-9 and TRBJ1-2; weak D call: TRBD1 (5 bases). The germline CDR1 and CDR2 sequences are SEHNR and FQNEAQ (reference sequence). The ends were cut back, 5 bases at V and 7 bases at J, with 20 bases in the middle. CDR3 length: 15 amino acids. The CDR3 DNA follows: TGTGCCAGCAGCGCAGCACGGGGGGGATTTGGTGGCTACACCTTC. Its translation: CASSAARGGFGGYTF.

This chain uses TRBV27 with TRBJ1-4, with D hard to call. The CDR3 is 15 residues long. The germline gives CDR1 MNHEY, CDR2 SMNVEV (reference sequence). V was trimmed by 5 bases and J by 7 bases, leaving 17 bases between them. For the CDR3, the DNA is TGTGCCAGCAGTCCCCAATCTGGGCGCATTGAAAAACTGTTTTTT. This sequence encodes CASSPQSGRIEKLFF.

The J gene is TRBJ1-5, the V gene TRBV28; D is unclear. From germline, CDR1 is MDHEN and CDR2 SYDVKM. Deletions cut 4 bases from V and 6 bases from J, with 13 bases between. This CDR3 contains 14 residues. DNA for the CDR3: TGTGCCAGCAGTTCGGGTCATGTGGTTCAGCCCCAGCATTTT. This codes for CASSSGHVVQPQHF.

V is TRBV11-2 and J is TRBJ1-5; a weak D match, TRBD1 (6 bases). The CDR3 length is 15 residues. Germline-derived CDR1 and CDR2 are SGHAT and FQNNGV. V lost 5 bases to trimming and J lost 5 bases, with 16 bases between them. The CDR3 region is CASSLYTGSHQPQHF. The CDR3 DNA sequence: TGTGCCAGCAGCCTTTACACAGGGAGTCATCAGCCCCAGCATTTT. Drawing the rest from reference TRBV11-2 and TRBJ1-5, the complete variable domain is EAGVAQSPRYKIIEKRQSVAFWCNPISGHATLYWYQQILGQGPKLLIQFQNNGVVDDSQLPKDRFSAERLKGVDSTLKIQPAKLEDSAVYLCASSLYTGSHQPQHFGDGTRLSIL.

The gene calls are TRBV4-3 and TRBJ2-1; D is ambiguous. The germline gives CDR1 LGHNA, CDR2 YSLEER. Deletions cut 4 bases from V and 5 bases from J, with 6 bases between. CDR3 length equals 12 residues. The CDR3 region has the DNA TGCGCCAGCAGCCCAGATAACAATGAGCAGTTCTTC. Protein sequence: CASSPDNNEQFF.

This clone was seen only once. V and J are TRBV5-1 and TRBJ2-7; D not resolved. The CDR3 runs to 13 residues. The V gene lost 0 bases and the J gene lost 6 bases, with 10 bases spanning the gap. Germline V gives CDR1 SGHRS, CDR2 YFSETQ. For the CDR3, the DNA is TGCGCCAGCAGCTTGGATCCGGTTACCGAGCAGTACTTC. Protein: CASSLDPVTEQYF.

The chain is built from TRBV7-8 and TRBJ2-2; D gene ambiguous. V dropped 2 bases and J dropped 2 bases, with 12 bases sitting between them. The CDR3 is made up of 16 amino acids. Germline assignment: CDR1 SGHVS and CDR2 FQNEAQ. The CDR3: CASSLNPTPNTGELFF. As DNA, the CDR3 is TGTGCCAGCAGCTTAAACCCGACTCCTAACACCGGGGAGCTGTTTTTT.

This clone has a handful of counts. The rearrangement joins TRBV4-1 to TRBJ1-2, with D hard to call. V was pared by 6 bases and J by 8 bases, with 16 bases between. Germline V gene data show CDR1 as MGHRA and CDR2 as YSYEKL. This CDR3 contains 13 residues. Here the CDR3 reads CASRRVPFEGYTF. CDR3 nucleotides: TGCGCCAGCAGGAGGGTACCCTTCGAAGGCTACACCTTC.

The rearrangement joins TRBV5-1 to TRBJ2-7; possible D gene TRBD1, 6 bases. The germline V and J ends were trimmed by 3 bases and 0 bases, with 13 bases remaining between them. Germline V gene sequence: CDR1 SGHRS, CDR2 YFSETQ. The CDR3 has 15 amino acids. Here the CDR3 reads CASSSTGTSSYEQYF. As DNA, the CDR3 is TGCGCCAGCAGCTCAACTGGGACATCCTCCTACGAGCAGTACTTC.

This chain links TRBV18 with TRBJ2-1; 15 nucleotides match TRBD2. CDR3 size: 17 residues. After removal of 2 bases from V and 4 bases from J, the junction contained 3 bases not matched to a gene. From germline, CDR1 is KGHSH and CDR2 LQKENI. CDR3 residues: CASSPRTSGGGYNEQFF. The DNA for the CDR3 is TGTGCCAGCTCACCAAGGACTAGCGGGGGGGGTTACAATGAGCAGTTCTTC.

This sequence joins TRBV19 and TRBJ1-3, with D tentatively TRBD1 (5 bases). Germline CDR1 and CDR2: LNHDA and SQIVND (reference sequence). This CDR3 contains 18 residues. The ends were cut back, 4 bases at V and 0 bases at J, with 19 bases in the middle. In DNA, the CDR3 is TGTGCCAGTAGTACCACCGGGGGGAGACTCTACTCTGGAAACACCATATATTTT. The encoded protein is CASSTTGGRLYSGNTIYF. Supplemented by reference TRBV19 and TRBJ1-3, the full variable domain reads DGGITQSPKYLFRKEGQNVTLSCEQNLNHDAMYWYRQDPGQGLRLIYYSQIVNDFQKGDIAEGYSVSREKKESFPLTVTSAQKNPTAFYLCASSTTGGRLYSGNTIYFGEGSWLTVV.

The chain links TRBV7-3 to TRBJ2-1; 10 bases line up with TRBD2. Per the germline V gene, CDR1 is SGHTA and CDR2 is FQGTGA. The trim removed 1 base at V and 4 bases at J, leaving 4 bases unmatched. CDR3 length: 16 residues. The CDR3 spells CASSLSPSGGYNEQFF. CDR3 DNA: TGTGCCAGCAGCTTAAGTCCTAGCGGGGGTTACAATGAGCAGTTCTTC.

This chain connects TRBV9 to TRBJ2-1, with D hard to call. The V and J ends lost 3 bases and 0 bases respectively, with 13 bases between them. Germline V CDR1 and CDR2: SGDLS, YYNGEE. The CDR3 sequence is 16 residues long. CDR3: CASSGAGGGSYNEQFF. The CDR3, as DNA: TGTGCCAGCAGCGGCGCCGGCGGTGGCTCCTACAATGAGCAGTTCTTC. The complete variable domain, with remaining parts taken from reference TRBV9 and TRBJ2-1, reads DSGVTQTPKHLITATGQRVTLRCSPRSGDLSVYWYQQSLDQGLQFLIQYYNGEERAKGNILERFSAQQFPDLHSELNLSSLELGDSALYFCASSGAGGGSYNEQFFGPGTRLTVL.

In nucleotides, the CDR3 is TGTGCCAGCAGCTTAGTGGTAGCGGGGGGGCCGAGGGATACGCAGTATTTT. Translating it yields CASSLVVAGGPRDTQYF. The chain has TRBV7-2 and TRBJ2-3; 11 bases agree with TRBD2. The J segment lost 6 bases and the V segment lost 1 base, leaving 9 bases of the junction unmatched. CDR3 size: 17 residues. CDR1 and CDR2 (germline): SGHTA, FQGNSA.